This T cell receptor (beta chain) was identified in a study of cytomegalovirus exposure and HLA in healthy donors. The PCR was carried out with 60 Vbeta primers and 13 Jbeta primers. Using immunoSEQ multiplex PCR, the repertoire was profiled, and TCRdb retains in-frame clones only, with some absent. Found here are roughly 110,000 clones, approximately 70% of them singletons; the top ten hold roughly 8.7%. From germline, CDR1 is MNHNS and CDR2 SASEGT. V was trimmed by 4 bases and J by 5 bases, leaving 17 bases between them. This CDR3 has 15 amino acids. All donors participated as healthy donors of bone marrow. The study, taken as a whole, reports: A later look showed TCR association rates differing by HLA locus, highest for DRB1 and lowest for HLA-C.

As regards this clone: Antigen: not known.

The sample comprised PBMCs. This sequence joins TRBV6-1 and TRBJ1-1; D may be TRBD1 (5 bases). The TCR was taken from a man under 40 in good health and CMV-seropositive. CDR3 in DNA: TGTGCCAGCAGTGCCGAACAGGTAGCGGGTACTGAAGCTTTCTTT. Its translation: CASSAEQVAGTEAFF.